Below, one T cell receptor beta chain is given with its context. No antigen is known for it. The treatment: approximately 9-day PBMC culture with coronavirus spike peptide pools or control peptides (ViraFEST assay). The unexposed donor's CD4+ T cells were collected before the COVID-19 pandemic (2011-2018). Sequenced with the Oncomine TCR Beta short-read assay was DNA taken from cultured CD4+ T cells. It was from cultured CD4+ T cells that genomic DNA was extracted. TCRdb redid the calling of the PCR reads with MiXCR, one entry per CDR3 protein. The sample has approximately 10,000 distinct CDR3 sequences; around two fifths are singletons. The data are from a study of vaccination and CD4 T cells after COVID-19. This CDR3 has 17 amino acids. Germline CDR1 and CDR2: DFQATT and SNEGSKA (reference sequence). V lost 6 bases, J lost 4 bases, and 13 bases stayed unmatched.

This clonotype was sampled from a human donor in good health. J is TRBJ2-1 and V is TRBV20-1; 12 nucleotides agree with TRBD2. The specimen was CD4+ T cells from blood, cultured in vitro. The DNA of the CDR3 is TGCAGTGCAACGGGACTAGCGGGTTTTCTAGCATACAATGAGCAGTTCTTC. Encoded protein: CSATGLAGFLAYNEQFF.